This TCR beta chain was retrieved from a study of blood T cell repertoires in COVID-19. Overall study: Collection of acute and convalescent COVID-19 samples took place in the United States, Italy and Spain.

Assay: immunoSEQ multiplex PCR; the TCRdb copy retains only in-frame clones and omits some. This sample has 90,000 to 150,000 clones, with around three quarters found just once. The V and J ends lost 3 bases and 2 bases respectively, with 22 bases between them. Looked up from germline, CDR1 is GTSNPN and CDR2 is SVGIG (reference sequence). This CDR3 contains 17 residues. This clone was seen more than once but under ten times. Sequenced: peripheral blood. The clonotype originates from a woman older than 75 with acute or convalescent COVID-19. The rearrangement uses TRBV30 and TRBJ1-2; maybe TRBD1 (6 bases). CDR3 nucleotide sequence: TGTGCCTGGAGGGCGAAGGACAGCTCCTGGACGAACTATGGCTACACCTTC. This translates into CAWRAKDSSWTNYGYTF. Supplemented by reference TRBV30 and TRBJ1-2, the full variable domain reads SQTIHQWPATLVQPVGSPLSLECTVEGTSNPNLYWYRQAAGRGLQLLFYSVGIGQISSEVPQNLSASRPQDRQFILSSKKLLLSDSGFYLCAWRAKDSSWTNYGYTFGSGTRLTVV.